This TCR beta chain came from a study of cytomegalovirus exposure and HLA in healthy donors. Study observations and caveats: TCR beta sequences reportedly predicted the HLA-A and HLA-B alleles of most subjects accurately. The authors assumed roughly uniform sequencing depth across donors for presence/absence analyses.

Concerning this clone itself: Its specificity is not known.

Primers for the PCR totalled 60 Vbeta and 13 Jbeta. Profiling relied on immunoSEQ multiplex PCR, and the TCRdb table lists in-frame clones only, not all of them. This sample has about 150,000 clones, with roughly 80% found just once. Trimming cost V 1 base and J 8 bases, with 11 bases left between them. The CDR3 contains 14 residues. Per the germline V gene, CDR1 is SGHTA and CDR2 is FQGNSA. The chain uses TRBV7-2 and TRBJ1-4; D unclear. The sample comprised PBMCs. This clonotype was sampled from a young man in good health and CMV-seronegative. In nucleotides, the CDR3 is TGTGCCAGCAGCTTAGGGCCGGGGTTGGAAAAACTGTTTTTT. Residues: CASSLGPGLEKLFF.